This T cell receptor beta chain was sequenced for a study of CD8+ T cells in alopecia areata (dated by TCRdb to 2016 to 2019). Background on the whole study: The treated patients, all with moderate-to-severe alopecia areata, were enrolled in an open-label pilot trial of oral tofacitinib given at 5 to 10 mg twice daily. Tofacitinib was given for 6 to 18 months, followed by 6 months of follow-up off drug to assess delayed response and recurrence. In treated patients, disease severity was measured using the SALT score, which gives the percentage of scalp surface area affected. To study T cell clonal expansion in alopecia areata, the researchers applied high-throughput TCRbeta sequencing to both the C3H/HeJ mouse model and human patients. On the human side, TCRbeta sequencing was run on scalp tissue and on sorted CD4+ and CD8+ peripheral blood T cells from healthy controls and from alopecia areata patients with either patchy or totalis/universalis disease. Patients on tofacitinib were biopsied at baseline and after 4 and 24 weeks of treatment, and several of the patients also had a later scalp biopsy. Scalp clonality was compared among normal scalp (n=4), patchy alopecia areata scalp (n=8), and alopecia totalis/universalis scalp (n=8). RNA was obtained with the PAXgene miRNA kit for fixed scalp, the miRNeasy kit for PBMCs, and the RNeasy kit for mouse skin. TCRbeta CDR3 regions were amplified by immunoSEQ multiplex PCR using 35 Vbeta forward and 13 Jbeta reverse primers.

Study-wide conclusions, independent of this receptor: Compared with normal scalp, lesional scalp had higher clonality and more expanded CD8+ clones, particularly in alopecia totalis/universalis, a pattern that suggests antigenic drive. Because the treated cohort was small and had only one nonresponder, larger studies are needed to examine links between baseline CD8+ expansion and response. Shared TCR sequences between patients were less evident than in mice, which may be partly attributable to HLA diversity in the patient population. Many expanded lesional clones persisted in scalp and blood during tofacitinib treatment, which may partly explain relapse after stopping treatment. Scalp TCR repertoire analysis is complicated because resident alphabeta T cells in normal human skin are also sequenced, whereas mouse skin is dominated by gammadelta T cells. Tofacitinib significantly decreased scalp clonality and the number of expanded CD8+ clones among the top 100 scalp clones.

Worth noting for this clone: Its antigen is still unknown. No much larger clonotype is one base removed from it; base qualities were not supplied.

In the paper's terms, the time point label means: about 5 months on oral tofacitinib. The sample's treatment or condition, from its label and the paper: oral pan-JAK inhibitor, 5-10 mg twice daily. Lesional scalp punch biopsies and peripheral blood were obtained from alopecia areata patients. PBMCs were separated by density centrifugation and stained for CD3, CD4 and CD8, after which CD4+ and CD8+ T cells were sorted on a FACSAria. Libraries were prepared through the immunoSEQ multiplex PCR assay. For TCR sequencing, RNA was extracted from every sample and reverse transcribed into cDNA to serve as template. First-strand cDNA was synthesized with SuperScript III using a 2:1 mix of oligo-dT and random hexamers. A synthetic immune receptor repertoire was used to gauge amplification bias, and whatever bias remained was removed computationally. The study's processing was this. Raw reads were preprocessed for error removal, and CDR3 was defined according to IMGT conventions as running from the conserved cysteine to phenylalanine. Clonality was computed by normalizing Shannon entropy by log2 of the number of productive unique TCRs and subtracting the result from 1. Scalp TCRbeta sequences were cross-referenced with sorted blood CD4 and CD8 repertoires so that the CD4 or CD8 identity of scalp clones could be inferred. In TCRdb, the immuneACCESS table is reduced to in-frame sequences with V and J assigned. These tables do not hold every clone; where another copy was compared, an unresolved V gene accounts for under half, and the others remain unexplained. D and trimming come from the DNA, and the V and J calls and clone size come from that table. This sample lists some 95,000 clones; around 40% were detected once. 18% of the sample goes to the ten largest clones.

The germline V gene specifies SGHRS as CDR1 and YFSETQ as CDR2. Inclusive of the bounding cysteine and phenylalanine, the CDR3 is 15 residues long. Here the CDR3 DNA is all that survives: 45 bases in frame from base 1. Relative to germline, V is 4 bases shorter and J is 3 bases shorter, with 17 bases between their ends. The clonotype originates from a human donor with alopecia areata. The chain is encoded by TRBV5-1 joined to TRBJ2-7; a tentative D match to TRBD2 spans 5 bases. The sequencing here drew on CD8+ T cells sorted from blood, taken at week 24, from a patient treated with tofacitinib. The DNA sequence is TGCGCCAGCAGCCCCCTTGGGAGTGGGCGCTACGAGCAGTACTTC. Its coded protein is CASSPLGSGRYEQYF.